Listed below are T cell receptor beta chains from one sample, sequenced in a study of T cell responses to AZD1222 COVID-19 vaccine. Here immunoSEQ multiplex PCR was the method, and the copy in TCRdb shows in-frame clones only, minus some. The repertoire includes 90,000 to 150,000 clones, about 86% of them detected once, and about 16% sits in the top ten. The sample in question was peripheral blood, obtained 28 days after the second AZD1222 dose. These receptors originate from an adult who received the AZD1222 COVID-19 vaccine. Each CDR3 is given with its conserved first and last residue. A D gene is named only where the DNA matches it firmly. Clone size is not always given. Where it is, it says once, few, many or a class for expanded clones.

V gene,J gene,CDR3 length,D gene,clone size,CDR3 protein,CDR3 DNA
TRBV14,TRBJ2-5,18,TRBD1,-,CASSPKKRTGGWKETQYF,TGTGCCAGCAGCCCCAAAAAGAGGACAGGGGGCTGGAAAGAGACCCAGTACTTC
TRBV7-9,TRBJ2-2,16,TRBD2,few,CASSLRAGANTGELFF,TGTGCCAGCAGCTTACGGGCGGGAGCGAACACCGGGGAGCTGTTTTTT
TRBV23-1,TRBJ1-1,17,-,-,CASSQSRKFRMNTEAFF,TGCGCCAGCAGTCAGTCGAGAAAATTCCGCATGAACACTGAAGCTTTCTTT
TRBV19,TRBJ1-4,14,-,-,CASSLGRTNEKLFF,TGTGCCAGTAGTCTTGGACGAACTAATGAAAAACTGTTTTTT
TRBV7-6,TRBJ2-3,15,-,-,CASSPSPGSSDTQYF,TGTGCCAGCAGCCCCTCCCCGGGGTCCTCAGATACGCAGTATTTT
TRBV19,TRBJ1-2,14,TRBD1,-,CASNWDRGDYGYTF,TGTGCCAGTAACTGGGACAGGGGGGACTATGGCTACACCTTC
TRBV21-1,TRBJ1-3,16,-,-,CASSIRPACSGNTIYF,TGTGCCAGCAGCATAAGACCGGCTTGCTCTGGAAACACCATATATTTT
TRBV4-3,TRBJ1-2,17,-,-,CASSQDSAGVILYGYTF,TGCGCCAGCAGCCAAGACAGTGCGGGGGTGATTCTATATGGCTACACCTTC
TRBV20-1,TRBJ2-7,12,-,-,CSASDPSYEQYF,TGCAGTGCTAGTGACCCCAGCTACGAGCAGTACTTC
TRBV6-5,TRBJ1-1,15,-,-,CASSYSYNDWTEAFF,TGTGCCAGCAGTTACTCGTACAATGATTGGACTGAAGCTTTCTTT
TRBV19,TRBJ2-3,15,-,-,CASTQGVGYTDTQYF,TGTGCCAGTACCCAAGGGGTCGGGTACACAGATACGCAGTATTTT
TRBV6-5,TRBJ1-1,12,TRBD1,-,CASSRRTGETFF,TGTGCCAGCAGTCGCAGGACAGGGGAAACTTTCTTT
TRBV6-5,TRBJ1-5,15,-,-,CASSPGTADNQPQHF,TGTGCCAGCAGCCCCGGGACGGCGGACAATCAGCCCCAGCATTTT
TRBV5-1,TRBJ2-5,15,TRBD1,-,CASSYSTGGQETQYF,TGCGCCAGCAGCTATTCGACAGGGGGCCAAGAGACCCAGTACTTC
TRBV7-9,TRBJ1-2,15,TRBD1,-,CASSFGTGGPYGYTF,TGTGCCAGCAGCTTCGGGACAGGGGGTCCCTATGGCTACACCTTC
TRBV6-5,TRBJ2-7,14,-,-,CASRPTAGRYEQYF,TGTGCCAGCAGACCCACCGCGGGAAGATACGAGCAGTACTTC
TRBV27,TRBJ2-5,15,-,-,CASSLAGTRKETQYF,TGTGCCAGCAGTCTCGCCGGGACTCGAAAAGAGACCCAGTACTTC
TRBV18,TRBJ1-2,16,TRBD1,-,CASSPVPGQGNYGYTF,TGTGCCAGCTCACCCGTCCCGGGACAGGGTAACTATGGCTACACCTTC
TRBV18,TRBJ1-5,18,TRBD1,-,CASSPSTGTLGGNQPQHF,TGTGCCAGCTCACCGTCGACAGGGACTCTGGGGGGCAATCAGCCCCAGCATTTT
TRBV28,TRBJ1-6,14,-,-,CASSTRPLYSPLHF,TGTGCCAGCAGTACACGGCCGTTATATTCACCCCTCCACTTT
TRBV5-1,TRBJ2-3,15,TRBD1,-,CASSLPTGGADTQYF,TGCGCCAGCAGCCTCCCGACAGGGGGCGCAGATACGCAGTATTTT
TRBV16,TRBJ2-7,14,-,-,CASSQFAVLGEQYF,TGTGCCAGCAGCCAATTTGCGGTTCTGGGTGAGCAGTACTTC
TRBV24-1,TRBJ1-4,12,-,-,CATSSSSEKLFF,TGTGCCACCAGTTCATCGAGTGAAAAACTGTTTTTT
TRBV19,TRBJ2-3,17,TRBD2,-,CASSIESGLGSTDTQYF,TGTGCCAGTAGTATAGAGTCCGGACTAGGAAGCACAGATACGCAGTATTTT
TRBV2,TRBJ1-5,14,-,few,CASGGRYSNQPQHF,TGTGCCAGCGGGGGGCGGTATAGCAATCAGCCCCAGCATTTT
TRBV10-3,TRBJ1-5,14,-,-,CAISAENSNQPQHF,TGTGCCATCAGTGCTGAAAATAGCAATCAGCCCCAGCATTTT
TRBV5-4,TRBJ1-1,16,TRBD1,-,CASSDGTDVRNTEAFF,TGTGCCAGCAGCGACGGGACAGACGTGAGGAACACTGAAGCTTTCTTT
TRBV19,TRBJ1-1,14,TRBD1,once,CATMDRVPGTEAFF,TGTGCCACTATGGACAGGGTACCCGGCACTGAAGCTTTCTTT
TRBV19,TRBJ2-5,13,-,-,CASSDQREETQYF,TGTGCCAGTAGTGACCAGCGGGAAGAGACCCAGTACTTC
TRBV13,TRBJ1-1,12,-,-,CASSAGNTEAFF,TGTGCCAGCAGCGCAGGGAACACTGAAGCTTTCTTT
TRBV6-2/TRBV6-3,TRBJ1-5,19,TRBD1,-,CASSLPTGGFRYSNQPQHF,TGTGCCAGCAGTCTCCCCACAGGGGGCTTTCGGTATAGCAATCAGCCCCAGCATTTT
TRBV7-2,TRBJ1-2,14,-,once,CASSPVQGSHGYTF,TGTGCCAGCAGCCCCGTACAGGGATCGCATGGCTACACCTTC
TRBV9,TRBJ2-7,14,TRBD1,-,CASSVWDSSYEQYF,TGTGCCAGCAGCGTATGGGACAGCTCCTACGAGCAGTACTTC
TRBV12-3/TRBV12-4,TRBJ1-2,13,-,-,CASSLERVYGYTF,TGTGCCAGCAGTTTAGAACGTGTCTATGGCTACACCTTC
TRBV9,TRBJ2-4,15,-,-,CASSVDLGAPNIQYF,TGTGCCAGCAGCGTAGACCTAGGGGCGCCAAACATTCAGTACTTC
TRBV7-3,TRBJ2-5,13,-,-,CASSSFDGETQYF,TGTGCCAGCAGCTCCTTCGACGGGGAGACCCAGTACTTC
TRBV5-1,TRBJ2-7,14,TRBD1,-,CASSLRTGGPEQYF,TGCGCCAGCAGCCTTCGGACAGGGGGACCCGAGCAGTACTTC
TRBV2,TRBJ2-1,14,TRBD2,-,CASSVAGSYNEQFF,TGTGCCAGCAGTGTAGCGGGGTCCTACAATGAGCAGTTCTTC
TRBV6-5,TRBJ1-4,15,-,-,CASSLIATTNEKLFF,TGTGCCAGCAGCCTAATCGCAACAACTAATGAAAAACTGTTTTTT
TRBV7-2,TRBJ1-2,14,-,-,CASSSRSRDYGYTF,TGTGCCAGCAGCTCTCGGTCTCGGGACTATGGCTACACCTTC
TRBV7-9,TRBJ2-1,13,-,-,CASSLGEGESQFF,TGTGCCAGCAGCTTAGGCGAGGGCGAATCCCAGTTCTTC
TRBV30,TRBJ2-3,13,-,-,CAWRGTGVYTQYF,TGTGCCTGGAGGGGTACAGGTGTATATACGCAGTATTTT
TRBV28,TRBJ1-2,13,-,-,CASSLFSPYGYTF,TGTGCCAGCAGTTTGTTTTCGCCCTATGGCTACACCTTC
TRBV9,TRBJ2-7,16,TRBD1,-,CASSSGVQGASDEQYF,TGTGCCAGCAGCTCTGGGGTCCAGGGGGCTTCCGACGAGCAGTACTTC
TRBV21-1,TRBJ2-7,16,-,-,CASSLPQTPGCHEQYF,TGTGCCAGCAGCCTCCCCCAAACCCCGGGGTGCCACGAGCAGTACTTC
TRBV7-7,TRBJ2-7,13,TRBD1,few,CASSLGTGDEQYF,TGTGCCAGCAGCCTCGGGACAGGCGACGAGCAGTACTTC
TRBV6-5,TRBJ2-5,13,-,-,CASSYLAGETQYF,TGTGCCAGCAGTTACTTGGCGGGAGAGACCCAGTACTTC
TRBV7-9,TRBJ2-7,18,TRBD2,-,CASSLAFGGSGRSYEQYF,TGTGCCAGCAGCTTAGCGTTTGGCGGTAGCGGGAGATCTTACGAGCAGTACTTC
TRBV19,TRBJ1-4,13,TRBD1,-,CASTTGSYEKLFF,TGTGCCAGTACGACAGGGTCGTATGAAAAACTGTTTTTT
TRBV20-1,TRBJ1-5,13,-,once,CSASQSSNQPQHF,TGCAGTGCTAGTCAGAGTAGCAATCAGCCCCAGCATTTT
TRBV16,TRBJ1-1,13,TRBD1,-,CASSARDRGAPFF,TGTGCCAGCAGCGCCCGGGACAGGGGGGCTCCTTTCTTT
TRBV10-3,TRBJ1-5,14,-,-,CAISAGGGDQPQHF,TGTGCCATCAGTGCCGGGGGAGGGGATCAGCCCCAGCATTTT
TRBV5-4,TRBJ1-2,13,-,-,CASSSQGYYGYTF,TGTGCCAGCAGCTCTCAAGGTTACTATGGCTACACCTTC
TRBV4-3,TRBJ2-7,17,-,-,CASSQVGSGRTSYEQYF,TGCGCCAGCAGCCAAGTGGGCAGCGGCCGAACATCGTACGAGCAGTACTTC
TRBV11-2,TRBJ1-1,14,-,once,CASSFAVVNTEAFF,TGTGCCAGCAGCTTCGCAGTTGTGAACACTGAAGCTTTCTTT
TRBV10-2,TRBJ1-3,15,TRBD1,-,CASRRGTAVGNTIYF,TGCGCCAGCAGACGCGGGACAGCGGTTGGAAACACCATATATTTT
TRBV6-5,TRBJ1-1,14,TRBD1,-,CASSRDRAQWEAFF,TGTGCCAGCAGTCGGGACAGGGCCCAATGGGAAGCTTTCTTT
TRBV6-5,TRBJ1-3,15,-,-,CASSYPTRAGNTIYF,TGTGCCAGCAGTTACCCCACCAGGGCTGGAAACACCATATATTTT